Here is one T cell receptor (beta chain) with its context. TCRdb reprocessed the 5' RACE reads and keeps a single row for each CDR3 protein, giving no DNA. The sample data list 140,000 to 150,000 distinct CDR3 sequences. The record originates from a study of monozygotic twins with inflammatory bowel disease. This TCR derives from a human donor with ulcerative colitis or Crohn's disease, or a healthy co-twin of an affected twin (not recorded which). Sequenced sample: blood.

CDR3 sequence: CASTPGQLNTEAFF. V usage is TRBV12-3 or TRBV12-4 and J usage is TRBJ1-1; TCRdb's D call of TRBD1 is untestable without DNA. The CDR3 is made up of 14 amino acids.